The T cell receptor beta chain under discussion was sequenced for a study of OX40 agonist ivuxolimab in advanced cancers. Across the whole study: Patients achieving partial responses numbered three: one hepatocellular carcinoma case and two cutaneous melanoma cases. General study points: CD4+ T cells averaged fewer expanded clones than CD8+ T cells.

About this clone: As yet, its antigen is unknown.

The table came from immunoSEQ multiplex PCR; TCRdb's copy has only in-frame clones and leaves some out. The sample has about 40,000 clones; more than 75% are singletons. Trimming took off 5 bases at V and 7 bases at J, with 23 bases between the two ends. Germline assignment: CDR1 SGHNT and CDR2 YENEEA. CDR3 length equals 16 residues. The rearrangement uses TRBV11-3 and TRBJ2-5; tentatively, D is TRBD2 (5 bases). This sample comprised CD4+ or CD8+ T cells sorted from blood, obtained in a trial of the OX40 agonist ivuxolimab. This clonotype originated in an adult with an advanced solid tumor such as melanoma, head and neck, liver or kidney cancer. This CDR3 reads CASSPRLGPGVGTQYF. The CDR3 DNA reads TGTGCCAGCAGCCCGCGATTAGGACCCGGGGTGGGGACCCAGTACTTC.